The sequence of this T cell receptor (beta chain) was determined in a study of cytomegalovirus exposure and HLA in healthy donors. For this clone: The target antigen is unknown.

The primer mix had 60 Vbeta and 13 Jbeta primers. Generated by immunoSEQ multiplex PCR, the TCRdb table keeps only in-frame clones and is missing some. Of around 180,000 clones in the sample, about 86% are singletons; the top ten hold about 1.9%. Overall study results and limits: Previous analysis showed most TCR beta V segments were productive about 90% or about 30% of the time.

There are 13 residues in the CDR3. Trimming cost V 6 bases and J 5 bases; bases outside gene matches: 7. Germline CDR1 and CDR2: MNHNY and SVGAGI (reference sequence). The clonotype was recovered from a woman in her late teens or twenties in good health and CMV-seropositive. J is TRBJ2-7 and V is TRBV6-6; 7 bases are a match to TRBD1. What was sequenced was PBMCs. The CDR3 sequence is CASSQTGFNEQYF. The DNA for the CDR3 is TGTGCCAGCAGCCAGACAGGGTTCAACGAGCAGTACTTC.